This T cell receptor beta chain was identified during a study of cytomegalovirus exposure and HLA in healthy donors. Study observations and caveats: There were approximately 150 TCR beta chains listed as cytomegalovirus-associated. Later on, an analysis found that several of the most significant clusters appeared to be linked to common viral pathogens, which included parvovirus B19.

Germline V lookup: CDR1 SGHRS, CDR2 YFSETQ. This CDR3 is 16 amino acids long. V shed 0 bases and J shed 0 bases, with 7 bases lying between them. On this clone itself: What it recognizes is unknown.

Researchers ran the PCR with 60 Vbeta and 13 Jbeta primers. Generated by immunoSEQ multiplex PCR, the TCRdb table keeps only in-frame clones and is missing some. The sample includes about 120,000 clones, over 60% of them seen just once. This clonotype originated in a man aged 40-49 years in good health and CMV-seropositive. V usage is TRBV5-1 and J usage is TRBJ2-6; D gene unclear. Sample: PBMCs. CDR3 bases: TGCGCCAGCAGCTTGGGGGCTATCTCTGGGGCCAACGTCCTGACTTTC. Its translation: CASSLGAISGANVLTF.